The TCR beta chain under discussion was sequenced for a study of blood T cell repertoires in COVID-19 (dated by TCRdb to about 2020). With regard to the full study: The collaborator samples originated in the United States, Italy and Spain and spanned the acute and convalescent phases of COVID-19. The material from the prospective study consisted of cDNA or gDNA derived from T cells, B-cell-depleted T cells, or PBMCs. Deeply sampled blood TCRbeta repertoires from subjects exposed to, actively infected with, or recovered from COVID-19 were included in the dataset. The repertoires were released in a freely available public database intended as a resource for research on the immune response to SARS-CoV-2. Samples came from the ongoing ImmuneRACE study (first 160 participants) plus 1,254 subjects from 6 global collaborators. The sample metadata nearly always contained a de-identified subject ID, COVID-19 status, age in years and sex. Where HLA class I and class II types were available, the types were taken from metadata supplied by the sample provider, not from assay-based typing. General findings and caveats noted by the study authors: The quantity of clinical and demographic metadata differed by source and by participant and was supplied without curation.

A note on this clone: The antigen this receptor binds is unknown. No much larger clone exists at a distance of one base, and base qualities are not known.

A second Seattle source provided samples from volunteer blood donors who had recovered from COVID-19. The collaborating institutions used their own protocols to collect whole blood in K2EDTA tubes. For TCRbeta analysis, collaborators shipped samples in one of three forms: frozen whole blood, isolated PBMCs, or DNA extracted from either of those sample types. The immunoSEQ Assay, a bias-controlled multiplex PCR, was used to amplify TCRbeta CDR3 regions from genomic DNA. The original pipeline was this. Nucleated cell counts per sample were estimated from amplification of reference gene primers within the assay. Sequence reads were collapsed and filtered to measure the absolute abundance of every unique TCRbeta CDR3 rearrangement. Productive Simpson clonality was computed per sample as the square root of Simpson's diversity index over productive rearrangements. Not all clones reach the TCRdb copy of this immuneACCESS table, which keeps in-frame sequences only. Checked studies attribute under half of the gap to unresolved V genes and leave the rest unexplained. For V, J and clone size, that table is used; D and trimming come from the DNA. Recorded for this sample are 200,000 to 250,000 clones; under 90% of them occurred a single time. The ten largest clones add up to about 6.5% of the sample.

From its cysteine to its phenylalanine, the CDR3 spans 14 amino acids. CDR3 DNA is the only sequence kept; it has 42 bases, read in frame from the first base. The germline V gene (reference sequence) provides CDR1 SGHNT and CDR2 YYREEE. For this chain, trimming is 3 bases at the V end and 3 bases at the J end, and the number of junction bases without a gene match is 4. This sequence was found in a man in his sixties who had recovered from COVID-19. The V and J segments used are TRBV5-4 and TRBJ2-7, with TRBD1 identical over 9 junction bases. The sequenced sample was peripheral blood. The CDR3 region: CASSSPGQGYEQYF. Read as DNA, the sequence is TGTGCCAGCAGCTCACCGGGACAGGGCTACGAGCAGTACTTC.